This T cell receptor beta chain was obtained from a study of T cell responses to AZD1222 COVID-19 vaccine. Broader study findings: Repertoires were obtained solely post-peak T cell response. The CD4 TCRs associated with vaccination extended across spike and predominated at 160-218 and 743-854.

This clone was detected a few times. The antigen is not known. Only in-frame clones appear in the TCRdb table, and some are missing; sequencing was by immunoSEQ multiplex PCR. The sample has around 140,000 clones, roughly 92% seen once. Per the germline V gene, CDR1 is GTSNPN and CDR2 is SVGIG (reference sequence). V gave up 0 bases and J gave up 8 bases, with 13 bases separating them. The CDR3 is 13 residues long. The clonotype was recovered from an adult who received the AZD1222 COVID-19 vaccine. The chain carries TRBV30 and TRBJ1-1; weak D call: TRBD1 (5 bases). Sequenced material: peripheral blood, taken 28 days after the second AZD1222 dose. In DNA, the CDR3 is TGTGCCTGGAGTGTAGGTGGGACCCGGGAAGCTTTCTTT. Protein sequence: CAWSVGGTREAFF.